This T cell receptor beta chain originates from a study of response to subunit inactivated influenza vaccine. Study results and limitations: There was a suggestion from the authors that each seasonal influenza vaccination recruits few new T cells.

This clonotype was observed a few times. Its antigen is not known. TCRdb re-analysed the RT-PCR reads in MiXCR, keeping a single row per CDR3 protein. The sample comprises 500,000 or so distinct CDR3 sequences, 9.5% to 12% of which are singletons, and over 9.5% rests with the top ten. Specimen: PBMCs from blood, collected around seven weeks after vaccination. The sequence was obtained from a man aged 50 to 60 who received an inactivated influenza vaccine.

The CDR3 bases are TGCAGTGCTGATTTGAGGGGGGTAGGCACAGATACGCAGTATTTT. Encoded protein: CSADLRGVGTDTQYF. The rearrangement links TRBV20-1 to TRBJ2-3; D is possibly TRBD1 or TRBD2 (6 bases each). CDR1 is DFQATT and CDR2 is SNEGSKA in the germline V gene (reference sequence). The CDR3 sequence is 15 residues long. Trimming left V 5 bases short and J 1 base short, with 16 bases between.